This TCR beta chain was identified during a study of metastatic and nonmetastatic thyroid tumors. Looking at the study overall: Comparison of repertoires was carried out across blood and tumor or nodule tissue from malignant and benign thyroid patients. General study points: It was reported that TCR beta diversity was significantly higher in malignant thyroid tumors than benign nodules, in blood and tumor.

Thyroid surgery took place with no prior treatment in any patient. Concerning this clone itself: The antigen remains unidentified. One end of the junction does not line up with germline, which may come from a read error.

Authors' methods: A papillary thyroid cancer distant-metastasis classifier was built from CDR3 differences across clinicopathological groups. TCRdb reprocessed the PCR reads using MiXCR. The V and J calls here are based on TCRdb, not the publication. The table has 30,000 or so clones, around a sixth seen once. The CDR3 has 11 amino acids. Germline V gene sequence: CDR1 MDHEN, CDR2 SYDVKM. This sequence joins TRBV28 and TRBJ2-1, with a possible D match to TRBD1 (5 bases). The sequenced material came from blood. This clonotype was sampled from a female donor with papillary thyroid cancer or a benign thyroid nodule (not recorded which). Some clones in this sample may be carry-over from other donors' samples. The CDR3: CASSPRALGIF. The CDR3 bases are TGTGCCAGCAGCCCCAGGGCCCTTGGGATCTTC. The full variable domain, rest sourced from reference TRBV28 and TRBJ2-1, is DVKVTQSSRYLVKRTGEKVFLECVQDMDHENMFWYRQDPGLGLRLIYFSYDVKMKEKGDIPEGYSVSREKKERFSLILESASTNQTSMYLCASSPRALGIFGPGTRLTVL.